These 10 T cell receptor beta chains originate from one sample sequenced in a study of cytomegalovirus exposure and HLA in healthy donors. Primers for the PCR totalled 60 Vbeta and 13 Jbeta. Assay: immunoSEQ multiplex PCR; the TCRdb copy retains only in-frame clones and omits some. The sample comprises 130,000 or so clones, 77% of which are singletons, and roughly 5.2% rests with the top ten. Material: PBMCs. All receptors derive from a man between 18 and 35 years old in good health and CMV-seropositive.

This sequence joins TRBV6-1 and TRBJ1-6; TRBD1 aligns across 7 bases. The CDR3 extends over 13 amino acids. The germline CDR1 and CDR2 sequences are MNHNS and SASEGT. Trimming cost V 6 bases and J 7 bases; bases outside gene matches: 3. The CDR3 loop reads CASSTGENSPLHF. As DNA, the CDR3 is TGTGCCAGCAGCACAGGGGAGAATTCACCCCTCCACTTT.

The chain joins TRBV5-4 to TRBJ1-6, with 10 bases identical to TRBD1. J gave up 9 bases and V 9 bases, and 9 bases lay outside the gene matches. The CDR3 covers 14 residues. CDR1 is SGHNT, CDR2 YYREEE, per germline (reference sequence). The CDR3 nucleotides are TGTGCCATTGCAGCGGGGACAGGGGTTTCACCCCTCCACTTT. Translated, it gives CAIAAGTGVSPLHF.

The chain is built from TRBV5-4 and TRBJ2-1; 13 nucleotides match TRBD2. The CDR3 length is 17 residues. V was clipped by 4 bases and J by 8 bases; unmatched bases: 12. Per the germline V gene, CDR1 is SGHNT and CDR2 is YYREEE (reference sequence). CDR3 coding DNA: TGTGCCAGCAGCCTGGGGAGACTAGCGGGGGGCTTAGATGAGCAGTTCTTC. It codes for CASSLGRLAGGLDEQFF.

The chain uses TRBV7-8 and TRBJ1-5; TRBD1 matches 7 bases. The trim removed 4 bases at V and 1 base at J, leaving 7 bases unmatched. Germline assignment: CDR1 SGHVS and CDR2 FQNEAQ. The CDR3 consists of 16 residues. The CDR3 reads CASSSRTGLSNQPQHF. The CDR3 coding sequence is TGTGCCAGCAGCTCAAGGACAGGTCTAAGCAATCAGCCCCAGCATTTT.

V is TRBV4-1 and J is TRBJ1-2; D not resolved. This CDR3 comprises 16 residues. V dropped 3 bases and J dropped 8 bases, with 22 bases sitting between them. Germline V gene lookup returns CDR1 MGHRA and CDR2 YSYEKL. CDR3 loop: CASSHYPQEGARGYTF. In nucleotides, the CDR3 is TGCGCCAGCAGCCATTACCCCCAGGAGGGTGCTCGAGGCTACACCTTC.

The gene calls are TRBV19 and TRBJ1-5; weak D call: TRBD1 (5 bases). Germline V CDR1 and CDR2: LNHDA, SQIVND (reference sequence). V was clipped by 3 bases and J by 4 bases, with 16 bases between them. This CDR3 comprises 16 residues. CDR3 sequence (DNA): TGTGCCAGTAGTATTTACTCAGGGCCCCGTAATCAGCCCCAGCATTTT. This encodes CASSIYSGPRNQPQHF.

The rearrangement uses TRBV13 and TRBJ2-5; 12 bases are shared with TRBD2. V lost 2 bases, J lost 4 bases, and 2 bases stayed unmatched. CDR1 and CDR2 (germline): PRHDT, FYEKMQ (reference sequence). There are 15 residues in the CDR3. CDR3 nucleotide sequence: TGTGCCAGCAGCTTACAACTAGCGGGGGGAGAGACCCAGTACTTC. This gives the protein CASSLQLAGGETQYF.

DNA of the CDR3: TGTGCCAGCAGCCGTATGGGCGAAGGCAATCAGCCCCAGCATTTT. Translation: CASSRMGEGNQPQHF. This chain links TRBV9 with TRBJ1-5; unclear D gene. Germline CDR1 SGDLS, CDR2 YYNGEE. CDR3 length: 15 amino acids. Trimming left V 4 bases short and J 2 bases short, with 13 bases between.

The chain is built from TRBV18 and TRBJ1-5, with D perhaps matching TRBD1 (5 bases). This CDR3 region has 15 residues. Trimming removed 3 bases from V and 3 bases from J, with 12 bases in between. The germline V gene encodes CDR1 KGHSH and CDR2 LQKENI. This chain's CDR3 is CASSPAGVVNQPQHF. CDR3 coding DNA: TGTGCCAGCTCACCTGCGGGGGTGGTCAATCAGCCCCAGCATTTT.

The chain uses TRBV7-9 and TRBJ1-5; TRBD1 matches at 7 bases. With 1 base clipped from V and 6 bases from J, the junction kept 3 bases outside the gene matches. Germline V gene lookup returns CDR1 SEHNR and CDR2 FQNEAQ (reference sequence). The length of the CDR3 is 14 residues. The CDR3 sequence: CASSLGQGSQPQHF. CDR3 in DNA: TGTGCCAGCAGCTTAGGACAGGGTTCTCAGCCCCAGCATTTT.